One and the same sample provided the 11 T cell receptor beta chains below, sequenced in a study of T cells in Graves' hyperthyroidism and ophthalmopathy. There were TCR beta CDR3 regions amplified from RNA transcripts. A first-round RT-PCR of the TCR CDR3 used the HTBI primer set. TCRdb fed the multiplex PCR reads into MiXCR, producing one record per CDR3 protein. This table holds more than 550,000 distinct CDR3 sequences, roughly a sixth found once. Sequenced sample: blood. The receptors stem from a woman between 45 and 65 years old with Graves' hyperthyroidism that later progressed to Graves' ophthalmopathy.

This clonotype was recorded at least ten times. The V call is TRBV20-1, the J call TRBJ2-3; TRBD2 matches 12 bases. Losses at the gene ends were 0 bases for V and 3 bases for J; bases not matched to a gene: 10. The CDR3 sequence is 18 residues long. Germline values: CDR1 DFQATT, CDR2 SNEGSKA (reference sequence). The chain's CDR3 is CSAREALSSGGETDTQYF. CDR3 sequence (DNA): TGCAGTGCTAGAGAGGCCCTCTCTAGCGGGGGGGAGACAGATACGCAGTATTTT.

This clonotype was detected ten times or more. V usage is TRBV11-2 and J usage is TRBJ2-7; 8 bases align to TRBD1. Germline V gene data show CDR1 as SGHAT and CDR2 as FQNNGV. V shed 1 base, J shed 5 bases, and the junction held 4 bases outside the gene matches. This CDR3 is 14 amino acids long. The CDR3 sequence is CASSLAPRGHEQYF. As DNA, the CDR3 is TGTGCCAGCAGCTTAGCTCCCAGGGGGCACGAGCAGTACTTC.

This clonotype was detected once. This clone may be a read error of a much larger clone one base away. The chain employs TRBV11-2 and TRBJ2-4, with TRBD1 identical over 7 bases. Germline CDR1 reads SGHAT; CDR2 reads FQNNGV. The CDR3 consists of 16 residues. This chain's CDR3 is CAGSAGTVLAKNIQYF. The CDR3 nucleotides read TGTGCCGGCAGCGCCGGGACAGTGCTAGCCAAAAACATTCAGTACTTC.

This clonotype was observed at least ten times. The rearrangement links TRBV3-1 to TRBJ2-7, with D uncertain. Trimming took 3 bases from V and 0 from J, leaving 15 bases between them. The germline V gene has CDR1 LGHDT and CDR2 YNNKEL (reference sequence). There are 16 residues in the CDR3. The CDR3 region is CASSQIGIQTSYEQYF. In nucleotides, the CDR3 is TGTGCCAGCAGCCAGATAGGAATACAGACCTCCTACGAGCAGTACTTC.

This clonotype was picked up a small number of times. The chain is built from TRBV24-1 and TRBJ1-4; 7 nucleotides agree with TRBD1. The CDR3 runs to 13 residues. V lost 6 bases and J lost 8; bases outside the gene matches: 5. Germline V gene data show CDR1 as KGHDR and CDR2 as SFDVKD. The CDR3 is CATSRDRDEKLFF. The CDR3, as DNA: TGTGCCACCAGTCGTGACAGGGACGAAAAACTGTTTTTT.

Ten or more counts support this clonotype. V usage is TRBV12-3 or TRBV12-4 and J usage is TRBJ2-7, with no clear D. Trimming took 2 bases from V and 0 from J, leaving 11 bases between them. The CDR3 is 15 residues long. The CDR3 sequence: CASSLRVRSSYEQYF. The CDR3, as DNA: TGTGCCAGCAGTTTAAGGGTCAGGAGCTCCTACGAGCAGTACTTC.

The table lists this clonotype with many counts. The rearrangement links TRBV6-1 to TRBJ1-2; D gene unclear. The V end lost 6 bases, the J end lost 1 base, and 9 bases lay between the germline ends. The CDR3 is made up of 13 amino acids. In germline, CDR1 is MNHNS, CDR2 SASEGT. In DNA form, the CDR3 reads TGTGCCAGCAGCCCTGCCAATAACTATGGCTACACCTTC. The encoded protein is CASSPANNYGYTF.

This clonotype was counted ten times or more. This chain joins TRBV7-9 and TRBJ2-1; 11 bases line up with TRBD1. The CDR3 totals 15 residues. With V trimmed by 4 bases and J by 9 bases, 8 bases remained unmatched. Germline assignment: CDR1 SEHNR and CDR2 FQNEAQ (reference sequence). CDR3 amino acids: CASSSRDRGFGEQFF. CDR3 bases: TGTGCCAGCAGCTCCCGGGACAGGGGGTTTGGTGAGCAGTTCTTC.

The genes are TRBV7-9 and TRBJ2-7, with D tentatively TRBD1 or TRBD2 (5 bases each). This CDR3 spans 15 amino acids. The V gene lost 4 bases and the J gene lost 3 bases, with 16 bases spanning the gap. Germline V CDR1 and CDR2: SEHNR, FQNEAQ (reference sequence). The CDR3 here is CASSSRADTNYEQYF. DNA of the CDR3: TGTGCCAGCAGCTCGAGAGCGGACACCAACTACGAGCAGTACTTC.

This chain joins TRBV5-6 and TRBJ2-2; 8 bases are a match to TRBD1. Germline V gives CDR1 SGHDT, CDR2 YYEEEE. The length of the CDR3 is 15 residues. Germline trimming cut 1 base from V and 6 bases from J; bases unmatched to any gene: 5. CDR3 sequence: CASSLYHRGSGELFF. The CDR3, as DNA: TGTGCCAGCAGCTTGTACCACAGGGGGTCCGGGGAGCTGTTTTTT.

V is TRBV19 and J is TRBJ1-5, with TRBD1 matching over 10 bases. The CDR3 sequence is 16 residues long. Germline CDR1 is LNHDA and CDR2 is SQIVND (reference sequence). The trim removed 5 bases at V and 3 bases at J, leaving 7 bases unmatched. The CDR3 DNA is TGTGCCAGTAGTGAAGGGACAGGGGTGAACAATCAGCCCCAGCATTTT. This gives the protein CASSEGTGVNNQPQHF.